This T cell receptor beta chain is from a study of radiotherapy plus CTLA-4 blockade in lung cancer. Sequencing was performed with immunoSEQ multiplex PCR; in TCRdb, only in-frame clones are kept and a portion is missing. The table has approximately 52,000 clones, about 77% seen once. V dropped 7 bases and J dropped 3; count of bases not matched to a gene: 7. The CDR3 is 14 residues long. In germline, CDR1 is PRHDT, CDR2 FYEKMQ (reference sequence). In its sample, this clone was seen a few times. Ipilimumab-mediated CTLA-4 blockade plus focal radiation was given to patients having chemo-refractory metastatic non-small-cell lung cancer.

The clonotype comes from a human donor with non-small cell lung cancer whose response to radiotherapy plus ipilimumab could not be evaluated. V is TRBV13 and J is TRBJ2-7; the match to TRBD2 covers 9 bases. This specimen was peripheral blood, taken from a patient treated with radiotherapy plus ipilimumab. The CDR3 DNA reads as TGTGCCAGCACCCAAGCGGGGGGAAACTACGAGCAGTACTTC. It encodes CASTQAGGNYEQYF.